What follows are 16 T cell receptor beta chains derived from one specimen sequenced in a study of control samples from healthy donors and cancer patients. This table comes from immunoSEQ multiplex PCR, and its TCRdb copy is limited to in-frame clones, with some not included. The sample holds 150,000 to 200,000 clones, roughly 90% seen once. The sample was blood. These TCRs come from a woman in her 50s in good health.

The chain recombines TRBV11-2 with TRBJ2-3; 7 bases line up with TRBD2. The CDR3 has 17 amino acids. J lost 4 bases, V lost 1 base, and 11 bases had no gene match. Looked up from germline, CDR1 is SGHAT and CDR2 is FQNNGV. The CDR3 loop is CASSLVGEERDADTQYF. CDR3 bases: TGTGCCAGCAGCTTAGTGGGGGAGGAGCGGGACGCAGATACGCAGTATTTT. The complete variable domain, with remaining parts taken from reference TRBV11-2 and TRBJ2-3, reads EAGVAQSPRYKIIEKRQSVAFWCNPISGHATLYWYQQILGQGPKLLIQFQNNGVVDDSQLPKDRFSAERLKGVDSTLKIQPAKLEDSAVYLCASSLVGEERDADTQYFGPGTRLTVL.

The rearrangement joins TRBV7-2 to TRBJ1-1, with 7 bases that match TRBD1. Per germline, CDR1 SGHTA and CDR2 FQGNSA. There are 13 residues in the CDR3. The ends lost 3 bases at V and 8 bases at J; junction bases unmatched: 6. For the CDR3, the DNA is TGTGCCAGCAGCTTGAGAGGGGGACAGGAAGCTTTCTTT. Protein: CASSLRGGQEAFF.

This clone showed up just once. The chain links TRBV7-2 to TRBJ1-2; tentative D call: TRBD1 (6 bases). The germline V gene has CDR1 SGHTA and CDR2 FQGNSA. V lost 5 bases to trimming and J lost 0 bases, with 19 bases between them. The CDR3 spans 17 residues. The CDR3 loop is CASSLQGQGISNYGYTF. CDR3 DNA sequence: TGTGCCAGCAGCCTACAGGGCCAGGGGATTTCTAACTATGGCTACACCTTC.

The V and J genes are TRBV5-1 and TRBJ2-7; 7 nucleotides line up with TRBD1. V lost 4 bases to trimming and J lost 6 bases; unmatched junction nucleotides: 10. The CDR3 has 14 residues. Germline values: CDR1 SGHRS, CDR2 YFSETQ. CDR3 protein: CASSQQGQTSEQYF. The CDR3 DNA sequence: TGCGCCAGCAGCCAGCAGGGACAGACCTCCGAGCAGTACTTC.

The rearrangement links TRBV9 to TRBJ2-2, with TRBD1 as a possible D gene (6 bases). Germline V gene lookup returns CDR1 SGDLS and CDR2 YYNGEE. The ends were cut back, 0 bases at V and 4 bases at J, with 13 bases in the middle. This CDR3 region has 16 residues. The DNA of the CDR3 is TGTGCCAGCAGCGTAGAGGGACACCCGAGCACCGGGGAGCTGTTTTTT. Translating it yields CASSVEGHPSTGELFF.

The V and J genes are TRBV4-2 and TRBJ2-7; 8 bases are shared with TRBD1. The J segment lost 6 bases and the V segment lost 2 bases, leaving 9 bases of the junction unmatched. The CDR3 has 15 amino acids. CDR1 LGHNA and CDR2 YNFKEQ come from the germline V gene. The CDR3 protein is CASSQSPSRGREQYF. The CDR3, as DNA: TGTGCCAGCAGCCAATCCCCTTCCAGGGGGCGCGAGCAGTACTTC.

The V and J genes are TRBV28 and TRBJ2-1; possible D gene TRBD1, 6 bases. This CDR3 is built from 14 residues. V shed 5 bases and J shed 5 bases, with 13 bases lying between them. CDR1 and CDR2 from the germline V gene are MDHEN and SYDVKM. CDR3 DNA: TGTGCCAGCAGTCGGGACATCGGGAACAATGAGCAGTTCTTC. It specifies CASSRDIGNNEQFF.

This clone was seen just once. V gene TRBV11-2 combines with J gene TRBJ1-2, with D perhaps TRBD1 (5 bases). Trimming shortened V by 0 bases and J by 4 bases, and 12 bases separated the two germline ends. Looked up from germline, CDR1 is SGHAT and CDR2 is FQNNGV. The CDR3 runs to 15 residues. CDR3: CASSLDRGRGYGYTF. The CDR3 DNA follows: TGTGCCAGCAGCTTAGATCGGGGCAGAGGCTATGGCTACACCTTC.

The V call is TRBV7-2, the J call TRBJ1-2; D remains ambiguous. The V end was cut by 2 bases, the J end by 4 bases, with 14 bases between. Germline loops: CDR1 SGHTA, CDR2 FQGNSA. CDR3 length: 15 residues. The chain's CDR3 is CASSLSEGRIYGYTF. The CDR3 DNA is TGTGCCAGCAGCTTATCAGAGGGTAGGATCTATGGCTACACCTTC.

J is TRBJ1-3 and V is TRBV9; 7 nucleotides line up with TRBD1. Looked up from germline, CDR1 is SGDLS and CDR2 is YYNGEE. With V trimmed by 0 bases and J by 2 bases, 11 bases remained unmatched. The CDR3 is 18 residues long. The CDR3 DNA reads as TGTGCCAGCAGCGTAGAGGGGGCCTTTGGGCAAACTGGAAACACCATATATTTT. Encoded protein: CASSVEGAFGQTGNTIYF.

V gene TRBV6-1 combines with J gene TRBJ1-5; a weak D match, TRBD1 (5 bases). The CDR3 contains 13 residues. Germline V gene lookup returns CDR1 MNHNS and CDR2 SASEGT. The germline V and J ends were trimmed by 1 base and 7 bases, with 8 bases remaining between them. CDR3 bases: TGTGCCAGCAGTGAAGTCAAGGGGCAGCCCCAGCATTTT. It codes for CASSEVKGQPQHF.

The chain links TRBV9 to TRBJ2-7, with TRBD2 matching 8 bases. Germline CDR1 reads SGDLS; CDR2 reads YYNGEE. Trimming took 1 base from V and 5 from J; bases not matched to a gene: 14. The CDR3 has 17 amino acids. The CDR3 bases are TGTGCCAGCAGCGTAACTCCGGTTGGACTAGCAAGAAACGAGCAGTACTTC. Its protein product is CASSVTPVGLARNEQYF.

This clone was detected only a few times. The rearrangement links TRBV3-1 (or the pseudogene TRBV3-2) to TRBJ1-1; TRBD1 agrees at 7 bases. Germline CDR1 LGHDT, CDR2 YNNKEL (reference sequence). The CDR3 runs to 12 residues. With V trimmed by 8 bases and J by 8 bases, 8 bases remained unmatched. The CDR3 region has the DNA TGTGCCAGCGGCGATTTACAGGGGGAAGCTTTCTTT. It yields the protein CASGDLQGEAFF.

The chain is built from TRBV12-3 or TRBV12-4 and TRBJ1-3; D is unresolved. The V end lost 1 base, the J end lost 5 bases, and 0 bases lay between the germline ends. The CDR3 contains 11 residues. CDR3 DNA: TGTGCCAGCAGTTTAGGAAACACCATATATTTT. It yields the protein CASSLGNTIYF.

The rearrangement joins TRBV21-1 to TRBJ2-1; TRBD2 reflects the table's D call only, with no check against the DNA. TRBV21-1 is a pseudogene locus. This CDR3 has 19 residues. DNA of the CDR3: TGTGCCAGCAGCAAAGGGCTAGCGGGGGGACCCCGGTCCCACAATGAGCAGTTCTTC. This encodes CASSKGLAGGPRSHNEQFF.

This rearrangement joins TRBV9 to TRBJ1-4; TRBD1 aligns across 8 bases. V dropped 4 bases and J dropped 5; count of bases not matched to a gene: 7. The length of the CDR3 is 15 residues. The germline V gene has CDR1 SGDLS and CDR2 YYNGEE. CDR3 in amino acids: CASSFQGAENEKLFF. The CDR3 DNA sequence: TGTGCCAGCAGCTTTCAGGGGGCGGAAAATGAAAAACTGTTTTTT.